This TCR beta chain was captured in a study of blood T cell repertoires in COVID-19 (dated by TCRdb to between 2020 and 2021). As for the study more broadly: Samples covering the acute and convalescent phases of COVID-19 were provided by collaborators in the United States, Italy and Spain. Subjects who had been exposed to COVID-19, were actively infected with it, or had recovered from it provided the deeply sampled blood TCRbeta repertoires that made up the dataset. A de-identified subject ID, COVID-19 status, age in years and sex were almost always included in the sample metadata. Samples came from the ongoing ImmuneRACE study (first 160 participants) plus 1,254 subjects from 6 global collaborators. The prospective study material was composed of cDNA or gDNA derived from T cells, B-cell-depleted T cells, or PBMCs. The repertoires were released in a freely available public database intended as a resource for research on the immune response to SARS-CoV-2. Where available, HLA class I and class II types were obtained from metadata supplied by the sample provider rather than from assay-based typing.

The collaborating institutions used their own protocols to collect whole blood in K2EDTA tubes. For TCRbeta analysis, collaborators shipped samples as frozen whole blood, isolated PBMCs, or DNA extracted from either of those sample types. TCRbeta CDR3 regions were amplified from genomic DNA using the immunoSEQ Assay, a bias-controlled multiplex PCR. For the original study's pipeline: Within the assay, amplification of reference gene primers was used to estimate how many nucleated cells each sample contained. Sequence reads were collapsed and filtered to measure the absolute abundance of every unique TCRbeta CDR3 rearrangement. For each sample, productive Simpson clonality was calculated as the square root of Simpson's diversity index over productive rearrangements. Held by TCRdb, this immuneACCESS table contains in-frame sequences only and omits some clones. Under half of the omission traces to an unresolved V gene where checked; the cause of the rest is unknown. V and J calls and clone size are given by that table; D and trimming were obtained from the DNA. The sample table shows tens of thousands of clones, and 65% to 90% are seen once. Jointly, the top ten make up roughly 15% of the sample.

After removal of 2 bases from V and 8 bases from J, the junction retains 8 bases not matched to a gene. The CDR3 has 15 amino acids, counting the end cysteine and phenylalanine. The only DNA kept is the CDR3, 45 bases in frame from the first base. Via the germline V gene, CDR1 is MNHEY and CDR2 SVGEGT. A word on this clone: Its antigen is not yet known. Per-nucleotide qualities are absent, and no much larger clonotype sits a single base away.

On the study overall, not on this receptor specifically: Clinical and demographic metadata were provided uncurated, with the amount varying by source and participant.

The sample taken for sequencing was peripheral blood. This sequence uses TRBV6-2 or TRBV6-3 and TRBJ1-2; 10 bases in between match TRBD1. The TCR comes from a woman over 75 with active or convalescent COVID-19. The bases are TGTGCCAGCAGTTACCCCGGGACAGGGGCAGGAGGCTACACCTTC. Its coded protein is CASSYPGTGAGGYTF.